Listed here are 26 T cell receptor beta chains from one sample, sequenced in a study of blood T cell repertoires in COVID-19. Here immunoSEQ multiplex PCR was the method, and the copy in TCRdb shows in-frame clones only, minus some. The sample lists 150,000 to 200,000 clones; just over 90% were seen once. Sequenced: peripheral blood. The receptors derive from a woman aged 60-75 years with COVID-19, enrolled during active disease.

The chain has TRBV19 and TRBJ1-2; 10 nucleotides agree with TRBD1. CDR3 size: 14 residues. Trimming cost V 1 base and J 8 bases; bases outside gene matches: 4. Germline V lookup: CDR1 LNHDA, CDR2 SQIVND (reference sequence). The CDR3 nucleotides are TGTGCCAGTAGTATAGGGGACAGGGGAGGCGGCTACACCTTC. This encodes CASSIGDRGGGYTF.

The gene calls are TRBV7-2 and TRBJ1-5; possible D gene TRBD1, 5 bases. This CDR3 has 15 residues. Per the germline V gene, CDR1 is SGHTA and CDR2 is FQGNSA. Trimming removed 3 bases at V and 1 base at J, with 10 bases between. DNA for the CDR3: TGTGCCAGCAGCTTGGGGCATAGGAGCAATCAGCCCCAGCATTTT. Translated, it gives CASSLGHRSNQPQHF.

This clone was observed a handful of times. Here the CDR3 DNA reads TGTGCCAGCAGCTGGGGACAGGGTTGGGGTCAGCCCCAGCATTTT. The encoded protein is CASSWGQGWGQPQHF. The chain joins TRBV6-5 to TRBJ1-5; 9 bases map to TRBD1. The CDR3 length is 15 residues. With 6 bases clipped from V and 6 bases from J, the junction kept 9 bases outside the gene matches. Germline-derived CDR1 and CDR2 are MNHEY and SVGAGI.

This chain joins TRBV30 and TRBJ1-2; TRBD1 aligns across 11 bases. Germline CDR1 GTSNPN, CDR2 SVGIG (reference sequence). The CDR3 is made up of 14 amino acids. Germline trimming cut 3 bases from V and 1 base from J; bases unmatched to any gene: 1. DNA of the CDR3: TGTGCCTGGAGGGGACAGGGGGATAACTATGGCTACACCTTC. Residues: CAWRGQGDNYGYTF.

The chain recombines TRBV7-8 with TRBJ1-2; D remains unclear. Germline values: CDR1 SGHVS, CDR2 FQNEAQ. The CDR3 has 15 residues. V lost 0 bases and J lost 3, with 11 bases in between. CDR3 coding DNA: TGTGCCAGCAGCTTAGCCCCGTTCCCCGACTATGGCTACACCTTC. Protein product: CASSLAPFPDYGYTF.

The chain links TRBV5-1 to TRBJ1-1; 7 nucleotides agree with TRBD1. The CDR3 length is 16 residues. Germline V gene sequence: CDR1 SGHRS, CDR2 YFSETQ. J was trimmed by 0 bases and V by 4 bases; bases with no gene match: 9. CDR3 nucleotide sequence: TGCGCCAGCAGCACTTCCGGGACAGTCATGAACACTGAAGCTTTCTTT. Translated, it gives CASSTSGTVMNTEAFF.

The rearrangement uses TRBV6-1 and TRBJ2-7; the D gene is possibly TRBD1 (6 bases). Trimming removed 3 bases from V and 4 bases from J, with 13 bases in between. The CDR3 has 14 amino acids. Germline V gives CDR1 MNHNS, CDR2 SASEGT. The CDR3 sequence is CASSDWAGAYEQYF. CDR3 nucleotides: TGTGCCAGCAGTGATTGGGCAGGGGCATACGAGCAGTACTTC.

The chain is built from TRBV7-2 and TRBJ1-6; weak D call: TRBD1 (5 bases). The CDR3 loop spans 15 amino acids. Deletions cut 5 bases from V and 9 bases from J, with 17 bases between. Germline V gene data show CDR1 as SGHTA and CDR2 as FQGNSA. The chain's CDR3 is CASSPGRGNFSPLHF. CDR3 in DNA: TGTGCCAGCAGCCCAGGGAGGGGTAACTTTTCACCCCTCCACTTT.

V usage is TRBV24-1 and J usage is TRBJ2-7; D gene unclear. Germline CDR1 and CDR2: KGHDR and SFDVKD. Trimming took 6 bases from V and 4 from J, leaving 24 bases between them. CDR3 length equals 17 residues. CDR3 region: CATSISGSPLSNYEQYF. As DNA, the CDR3 is TGTGCCACCAGTATATCCGGGTCCCCCTTGTCCAATTACGAGCAGTACTTC.

The chain uses TRBV2 and TRBJ1-1; D is uncertain. The length of the CDR3 is 14 residues. The V and J ends lost 5 bases and 1 base respectively, with 11 bases between them. Germline CDR1 is SNHLY and CDR2 is FYNNEI. The CDR3 DNA reads TGTGCCAGCAGTTTAGGCAGCGGGAACACTGAAGCTTTCTTT. Translating it yields CASSLGSGNTEAFF.

The J gene is TRBJ2-3, the V gene TRBV18; D not certain. Per germline, CDR1 KGHSH and CDR2 LQKENI. V shed 0 bases and J shed 2 bases, with 9 bases lying between them. This CDR3 comprises 15 residues. CDR3 region: CASSPPIFYTDTQYF. DNA for the CDR3: TGTGCCAGCTCACCACCGATCTTCTACACAGATACGCAGTATTTT. Full variable domain (outside the CDR3, taken from reference TRBV18 and TRBJ2-3): NAGVMQNPRHLVRRRGQEARLRCSPMKGHSHVYWYRQLPEEGLKFMVYLQKENIIDESGMPKERFSAEFPKEGPSILRIQQVVRGDSAAYFCASSPPIFYTDTQYFGPGTRLTVL.

The chain uses TRBV27 and TRBJ2-1, with a possible D match to TRBD2 (6 bases). Germline V gives CDR1 MNHEY, CDR2 SMNVEV (reference sequence). The CDR3 runs 14 residues. V was cut by 6 bases and J by 4 bases, with 13 bases left in between. The CDR3 region is CASSSPGRYNEQFF. CDR3 DNA: TGTGCCAGCAGCTCCCCTGGGAGGTACAATGAGCAGTTCTTC.

This clone was seen a single time. This rearrangement joins TRBV2 to TRBJ2-1, with TRBD1 matching over 9 bases. This CDR3 region has 15 residues. Germline trimming cut 6 bases from V and 7 bases from J; bases unmatched to any gene: 10. In germline, CDR1 is SNHLY, CDR2 FYNNEI. The CDR3 is CASRREGTGLNEQFF. DNA of the CDR3: TGTGCCAGCAGGAGAGAGGGGACAGGGTTAAATGAGCAGTTCTTC.

The chain carries TRBV3-1 (or the pseudogene TRBV3-2) and TRBJ1-1; D unresolved. Trimming removed 2 bases at V and 7 bases at J, with 14 bases between. The CDR3 consists of 14 residues. Germline lookup yields CDR1 LGHDT and CDR2 YNNKEL (reference sequence). Here the CDR3 DNA reads TGTGCCAGCAGCCAACAAGGGCTGCGGGGTGAAGCTTTCTTT. Translated: CASSQQGLRGEAFF.

The chain links TRBV12-3 or TRBV12-4 to TRBJ1-2, with a tentative D call TRBD1 (5 bases). This CDR3 is 13 amino acids long. The V end was cut by 8 bases, the J end by 6 bases, with 16 bases between. CDR3 protein: CASGGLSRDGYTF. CDR3 nucleotide sequence: TGTGCCAGCGGCGGTCTCAGCAGGGATGGCTACACCTTC.

The DNA of the CDR3 is TGCGCCAGCAGCTTGGGACAGGCCAGATTCAACACTGAAGCTTTCTTT. Protein sequence: CASSLGQARFNTEAFF. The rearrangement links TRBV5-1 to TRBJ1-1; TRBD1 is a possible D gene (6 bases). Trimming removed 0 bases at V and 2 bases at J, with 14 bases between. The germline CDR1 and CDR2 sequences are SGHRS and YFSETQ. The CDR3 has 16 residues. The entire variable domain, with the rest obtained from reference TRBV5-1 and TRBJ1-1, is as follows: KAGVTQTPRYLIKTRGQQVTLSCSPISGHRSVSWYQQTPGQGLQFLFEYFSETQRNKGNFPGRFSGRQFSNSRSEMNVSTLELGDSALYLCASSLGQARFNTEAFFGQGTRLTVV.

This clone was seen only once. V usage is TRBV10-3 and J usage is TRBJ2-5; 11 bases map to TRBD2. The germline V gene encodes CDR1 ENHRY and CDR2 SYGVKD. The CDR3 loop spans 14 amino acids. The V gene end was trimmed by 11 bases and the J gene end by 2 bases; junction bases not matched to a gene: 7. DNA for the CDR3: TGTGCCTCGAATAGCGGGGGGGAACAAGAGACCCAGTACTTC. Translating gives CASNSGGEQETQYF.

The V gene is TRBV13, the J gene TRBJ2-5, with 8 nucleotides matching TRBD2. The CDR3 has 16 amino acids. Germline trimming cut 1 base from V and 1 base from J; bases unmatched to any gene: 5. Germline V gives CDR1 PRHDT, CDR2 FYEKMQ (reference sequence). CDR3 sequence reads: CASSLASGGSQETQYF. The CDR3 nucleotides are TGTGCCAGCAGCTTAGCCAGCGGGGGCAGCCAAGAGACCCAGTACTTC.

This sequence joins TRBV21-1 and TRBJ2-1; the table's TRBD2 call for D was not verified on the DNA. TRBV21-1 is an annotated pseudogene. The CDR3 runs to 12 residues. The CDR3 DNA reads TGTGCCAGCCCCTCCGAGAACAATGAGCAGTTCTTC. Its translation is CASPSENNEQFF.

V gene TRBV11-3 combines with J gene TRBJ2-5; the D gene is possibly TRBD2 (6 bases). Germline V gives CDR1 SGHNT, CDR2 YENEEA. V lost 1 base, J lost 3 bases, and 15 bases lay in between. CDR3 length equals 16 residues. CDR3 region: CASSLGSTAGKETQYF. The CDR3 bases are TGTGCCAGCAGCTTAGGGAGTACGGCGGGGAAAGAGACCCAGTACTTC.

Only one count was recorded for this clone. This chain uses TRBV7-9 with TRBJ2-3; 7 bases line up with TRBD2. Trimming at V came to 1 base and at J to 6 bases, leaving 7 bases not matched to a gene. Per the germline V gene, CDR1 is SEHNR and CDR2 is FQNEAQ (reference sequence). The CDR3 spans 15 residues. Here the CDR3 DNA reads TGTGCCAGCAGCTTAGGGCTAGCGGAAGCCGATACGCAGTATTTT. It codes for CASSLGLAEADTQYF.

The rearrangement joins TRBV29-1 to TRBJ2-3, with TRBD2 matching over 10 bases. V dropped 1 base and J dropped 2; count of bases not matched to a gene: 3. CDR1 and CDR2 from the germline V gene are SQVTM and ANQGSEA. CDR3 length: 15 residues. The DNA of the CDR3 is TGCAGCGTTGAAGTCCTAGCGGGGGCCACAGATACGCAGTATTTT. It encodes CSVEVLAGATDTQYF.

The chain combines TRBV12-3 or TRBV12-4 with TRBJ2-1; no firm D call. The CDR3 is made up of 12 amino acids. With 8 bases removed from V and 5 bases from J, the gap between germline ends came to 10 bases. The DNA of the CDR3 is TGTGCCAGCCTTCATCTAGACAATGAGCAGTTCTTC. It codes for CASLHLDNEQFF.

The V call is TRBV19, the J call TRBJ2-5; D unclear. The germline V and J ends were trimmed by 4 bases and 4 bases, with 7 bases remaining between them. CDR1 and CDR2 (germline): LNHDA, SQIVND (reference sequence). This CDR3 has 12 amino acids. DNA for the CDR3: TGTGCCAGTAGTAACCAGCGAGAGACCCAGTACTTC. This translates into CASSNQRETQYF.

Only one count was recorded for this clone. The V gene is TRBV7-8, the J gene TRBJ2-7; tentatively, D is TRBD1 (6 bases). The ends were cut back, 1 base at V and 6 bases at J, with 7 bases in the middle. Germline CDR1 is SGHVS and CDR2 is FQNEAQ. This CDR3 contains 12 residues. This chain's CDR3 is CASSLGGREQYF. The CDR3 nucleotides are TGTGCCAGCAGCTTAGGGGGGCGCGAGCAGTACTTC.

The chain employs TRBV3-1 (or the pseudogene TRBV3-2) and TRBJ1-2, with 8 bases aligning to TRBD1. The CDR3 extends over 12 amino acids. The V and J ends lost 4 bases and 13 bases, in that order; junction bases with no gene match: 8. The germline V gene has CDR1 LGHDT and CDR2 YNNKEL (reference sequence). Here the CDR3 reads CASSLGTGRPTF. CDR3 DNA: TGTGCCAGCAGCCTTGGGACAGGCAGGCCCACCTTC.